Listed below are T cell receptor beta chains from one sample, sequenced in a study of control samples from healthy donors and cancer patients. Sequencing was performed with immunoSEQ multiplex PCR; in TCRdb, only in-frame clones are kept and a portion is missing. The data contain 160,000 or so clones, approximately 94% of them singletons. Sequenced material: PBMCs. Every receptor here comes from a man aged 55 to 70 with colorectal cancer. Each CDR3 is given without its conserved first and last residue.

v_gene	j_gene	CDR3aa
TRBV7-9	TRBJ1-1	ASSLGSALHTEAF
TRBV10-3	TRBJ1-2	AISEFQRDNYGYT
TRBV10-3	TRBJ2-5	AISEGQKQETQY
TRBV7-2	TRBJ2-7	ASGYLGGAYEQY
TRBV2	TRBJ1-1	ASQSGGHTEAF
TRBV7-9	TRBJ2-3	ASSWGQGATDTQY
TRBV27	TRBJ1-2	ASSFRNHMGGYT
TRBV6-1	TRBJ2-5	ASSEGRQTQY
TRBV2	TRBJ2-5	ASSEVAGGPQY
TRBV24-1	TRBJ2-5	ATSDPGQGAKGTQY
TRBV5-1	TRBJ2-1	ASSLASGGSGDNEQF
TRBV18	TRBJ1-1	ASSPRGRTTEAF
TRBV3-1/TRBV3-2	TRBJ2-3	ASSQDLWDLGTSGGASETDTQY
TRBV19	TRBJ2-1	ASSMTSGYYNEQF
TRBV7-2	TRBJ2-1	ASSPRTSGGNEQF
TRBV7-2	TRBJ1-6	ASSPSGTRNSPLH
TRBV7-5	TRBJ2-2	ARSPGLAGPNTGELF
TRBV7-9	TRBJ1-6	ASSPQSSYNSPLH
TRBV7-9	TRBJ2-2	ASRDRGNTGELF
TRBV29-1	TRBJ1-2	SVEAPTPGYT
TRBV6-5	TRBJ1-2	ASSYAGRFGYT
TRBV2	TRBJ1-6	ASEGQPNSPLH
TRBV5-1	TRBJ1-2	ASSLLRQAGYGYT
TRBV10-3	TRBJ2-7	AISALQGPYEQY
TRBV14	TRBJ1-2	ASSQDRAYGYT
TRBV5-1	TRBJ2-2	ASRYSGGGPGELF
TRBV6-5	TRBJ1-4	ASSYSTGEKLF
TRBV10-3	TRBJ2-6	ANAPKTGSGANVLT
TRBV6-1	TRBJ1-3	ASSELRGSGNTIY
TRBV5-1	TRBJ2-7	ASSLLAGGARDEQY
TRBV2	TRBJ2-2	ASSVQGLANTGELF
TRBV27	TRBJ1-1	ASSLFPMNTEAF
TRBV9	TRBJ1-2	ATTGGVGYGYT
TRBV11-2	TRBJ2-7	ASSLDLGQGADEQY
TRBV5-4	TRBJ1-2	ASSAWGRTGGFVYGYT
TRBV2	TRBJ1-4	ASTLEGAATNEKLF
TRBV9	TRBJ2-3	ASSVGHSGGAPQGQY
TRBV24-1	TRBJ2-5	ATSDSAGETQY
TRBV5-4	TRBJ2-6	ASSEGWAGANVLT
TRBV19	TRBJ2-3	ASPDRGRLPDTQY
TRBV18	TRBJ2-7	ASSPRGDLSSYEQY
TRBV19	TRBJ2-7	ASSKGQGATYEQY
TRBV9	TRBJ2-3	ASSVLGGATDTQY
TRBV12-3/TRBV12-4	TRBJ1-2	ASSLTGIGYT
TRBV18	TRBJ2-3	ASSPPNSRQASTDTQY
TRBV19	TRBJ2-5	ASSGQAQETQY
TRBV5-1	TRBJ1-1	ASSLRTGGDTEAF
TRBV6-5	TRBJ1-5	ASSTQGGNQPQH
TRBV19	TRBJ2-2	ASSPHRGHQDTGELF
TRBV19	TRBJ2-2	ASSIWHYENTGELF
TRBV28	TRBJ2-7	ASSLVSSGLNYEQY
TRBV5-5	TRBJ1-2	ASSLGQNYGYT
TRBV9	TRBJ1-1	ASSLGQGGTEAF
TRBV12-5	TRBJ2-6	ASGLLSGTGGTLQEGANVLT
TRBV3-1/TRBV3-2	TRBJ2-5	ASSQLETQY
TRBV2	TRBJ1-6	ASKTGLGGPSPLH
TRBV2	TRBJ1-1	ASSEQGERQAF
TRBV11-2	TRBJ1-3	ASSLTDSGNTIY
TRBV7-6	TRBJ1-3	ASSLGDISSGNTIY